Below are 16 T cell receptor beta chains sequenced from a single sample in a study of T-cell reconstitution after alpha-beta-depleted transplantation in children. Library preparation (for TCRbeta) was performed with unique molecular identifiers. TCRdb reprocessed the PCR reads via MiXCR and lists one record per CDR3 protein. The sample carries around 200,000 distinct CDR3 sequences, roughly a tenth recorded once. The sample was PBMCs, taken before TCRalphabeta/CD19-depleted stem cell transplant. Every receptor here comes from a child under two years old with acute myeloid leukemia, due to receive a stem cell transplant.

This clonotype has just a few counts. This chain uses TRBV29-1 with TRBJ1-2, with D tentatively TRBD1 (5 bases). Germline-derived CDR1 and CDR2 are SQVTM and ANQGSEA. This CDR3 is built from 11 residues. V dropped 7 bases and J dropped 2 bases, with 8 bases sitting between them. The CDR3 region is CSAGGNYGYTF. CDR3 DNA sequence: TGCAGCGCCGGGGGAAACTATGGCTACACCTTC.

In this sample, this clonotype turned up many times. The rearrangement uses TRBV19 and TRBJ2-1, with unresolved D. There are 13 residues in the CDR3. Trimming cost V 0 bases and J 4 bases, with 4 bases left between them. The germline V gene encodes CDR1 LNHDA and CDR2 SQIVND (reference sequence). CDR3 sequence: CASSIEIYNEQFF. The CDR3 nucleotides are TGTGCCAGTAGTATAGAGATTTACAATGAGCAGTTCTTC.

The table lists this clonotype with many counts. The J gene is TRBJ2-2, the V gene TRBV9, with D hard to call. This CDR3 spans 14 amino acids. Germline CDR1 reads SGDLS; CDR2 reads YYNGEE. V lost 0 bases to trimming and J lost 5 bases, with 8 bases between them. In nucleotides, the CDR3 is TGTGCCAGCAGCGTAGAATCCTGGACCGGGGAGCTGTTTTTT. As protein: CASSVESWTGELFF.

As for this clonotype: The germline gene is not matched at one end of the junction; a read error may be the cause. The chain links TRBV20-1 to TRBJ2-5; a weak D match, TRBD1 (6 bases). The CDR3 extends over 14 amino acids. Per germline, CDR1 DFQATT and CDR2 SNEGSKA (reference sequence). DNA of the CDR3: TGCAGTGTTAGAGCGTGGGGGCGACAAGAGACCCAGTACTTC. Protein: CSVRAWGRQETQYF.

The chain is built from TRBV20-1 and TRBJ1-4, with D possibly matching TRBD1 (6 bases). Trimming took 0 bases from V and 7 from J, leaving 9 bases between them. CDR1 is DFQATT and CDR2 is SNEGSKA in the germline V gene (reference sequence). This CDR3 spans 13 amino acids. In DNA, the CDR3 is TGCAGTGCTAGAGAAGGACAGATTGAAAAACTGTTTTTT. Amino acid sequence: CSAREGQIEKLFF.

In its sample, this clonotype was seen many times. V gene TRBV10-3 combines with J gene TRBJ2-5, with TRBD2 identical over 15 bases. The J segment lost 3 bases and the V segment lost 6 bases, leaving 2 bases of the junction unmatched. Germline V gene lookup returns CDR1 ENHRY and CDR2 SYGVKD. This CDR3 spans 15 amino acids. CDR3 sequence reads: CAISGLAGGEETQYF. CDR3 coding DNA: TGTGCCATCAGCGGACTAGCGGGAGGGGAAGAGACCCAGTACTTC.

The V and J genes are TRBV6-1 and TRBJ1-2; D is uncertain. CDR1 and CDR2 (germline): MNHNS, SASEGT. Trimming removed 6 bases at V and 3 bases at J, with 20 bases between. The CDR3 runs to 16 residues. The CDR3 region has the DNA TGTGCCAGCAGCGTCCAGAGACCCGGGAATGACTATGGCTACACCTTC. As protein: CASSVQRPGNDYGYTF.

This clonotype was picked up many times. V and J are TRBV20-1 and TRBJ2-7; TRBD1 matches 9 bases. This CDR3 is built from 14 residues. Trimming at V came to 3 bases and at J to 4 bases, leaving 7 bases not matched to a gene. The germline CDR1 and CDR2 sequences are DFQATT and SNEGSKA (reference sequence). The CDR3 nucleotides read TGCAGTGCTAGTCCCGGGACAGGGTCGTACGAGCAGTACTTC. Its protein is CSASPGTGSYEQYF.

The chain carries TRBV11-1 and TRBJ1-4; a weak D match, TRBD1 (5 bases). The CDR3 loop spans 16 amino acids. Trimming took off 7 bases at V and 7 bases at J, with 22 bases between the two ends. Germline values: CDR1 SGHAT, CDR2 FQDESV (reference sequence). As DNA, the CDR3 is TGTGCCAGCACCCGAGCTTCTGGGGGAGTACGTGAAAAACTGTTTTTT. Translation gives CASTRASGGVREKLFF.

This clonotype has at least ten counts. The chain recombines TRBV12-3 or TRBV12-4 with TRBJ2-1; 12 bases agree with TRBD2. CDR3 length: 15 residues. The junction had 4 bases not matched to a gene; V was cut back by 7 bases and J by 3 bases. The CDR3 here is CASKTSGGFYNEQFF. CDR3 DNA: TGTGCCAGCAAGACTAGCGGGGGTTTCTACAATGAGCAGTTCTTC.

In this sample, this clonotype turned up many times. This chain connects TRBV5-6 to TRBJ1-2; D gene uncertain. Trimming stripped 4 bases from V and 4 bases from J, with 17 bases between. The CDR3 spans 15 residues. Germline V gene sequence: CDR1 SGHDT, CDR2 YYEEEE. CDR3 residues: CASSESLRAFYGYTF. DNA of the CDR3: TGTGCCAGCAGCGAATCCCTACGGGCTTTCTATGGCTACACCTTC.

This clonotype has at least ten counts. V and J are TRBV20-1 and TRBJ2-1; no definite D call. The V gene lost 0 bases and the J gene lost 5 bases, with 5 bases spanning the gap. In germline, CDR1 is DFQATT, CDR2 SNEGSKA (reference sequence). The CDR3 contains 12 residues. The CDR3 sequence is CSARDLNNEQFF. The CDR3 bases are TGCAGTGCTAGAGATCTAAACAATGAGCAGTTCTTC.

On this clonotype itself: A single base separates this from a much larger clone, so it may be a read error. CDR3 nucleotide sequence: TGTGCCAGCAGTCAGGCGAGAGGGTACTATGGCTACACCTTC. Encoded protein: CASSQARGYYGYTF. V is TRBV27 and J is TRBJ1-2; unclear D gene. The V and J ends lost 5 bases and 3 bases respectively, with 13 bases between them. In germline, CDR1 is MNHEY, CDR2 SMNVEV (reference sequence). This CDR3 region has 14 residues.

This clonotype occurred many times. This chain joins TRBV20-1 and TRBJ2-1; unclear D gene. CDR1 is DFQATT and CDR2 is SNEGSKA in the germline V gene (reference sequence). Trimming took 7 bases from V and 8 from J, leaving 12 bases between them. CDR3 length equals 11 residues. This CDR3 is CSVVSPHEQFF. The CDR3 DNA is TGCAGTGTCGTTAGCCCCCATGAGCAGTTCTTC.

This clonotype was seen repeatedly, ten times or more. The chain employs TRBV5-1 and TRBJ2-2; TRBD2 is a possible D gene (5 bases). The CDR3 covers 14 residues. Trimming stripped 4 bases from V and 0 bases from J, with 7 bases between. Germline V gene lookup returns CDR1 SGHRS and CDR2 YFSETQ. CDR3 DNA sequence: TGCGCCAGCAGCATGGACTCGAACACCGGGGAGCTGTTTTTT. This sequence encodes CASSMDSNTGELFF. Supplemented by reference TRBV5-1 and TRBJ2-2, the full variable domain reads KAGVTQTPRYLIKTRGQQVTLSCSPISGHRSVSWYQQTPGQGLQFLFEYFSETQRNKGNFPGRFSGRQFSNSRSEMNVSTLELGDSALYLCASSMDSNTGELFFGEGSRLTVL.

This clonotype was detected many times. This chain connects TRBV12-3 or TRBV12-4 to TRBJ2-3; D unclear. V was pared by 2 bases and J by 1 base, with 13 bases between. The CDR3 totals 16 residues. CDR3 amino acids: CASSLRVAGRTDTQYF. The CDR3 DNA reads as TGTGCCAGCAGTTTACGGGTGGCAGGACGCACAGATACGCAGTATTTT.